The TCR beta chain described here comes from a study of cytomegalovirus exposure and HLA in healthy donors. CDR1 MNHEY and CDR2 SVGAGI come from the germline V gene. This CDR3 has 11 residues. V was pared by 7 bases and J by 5 bases, with 8 bases between. The PCR had 60 Vbeta and 13 Jbeta primers. In the original workflow: Approximately 87 million unique TCR beta chains, 9.5 million to 14 million shared, were counted in a later analysis. TCRdb's copy holds only in-frame clones and misses some; the assay was immunoSEQ multiplex PCR. That table is the source of V, J and clone size, and D and trimming were worked out from the DNA. The sample shows under 150,000 clones, about 80% of them seen only once. Findings of the study overall: The classifier was said to identify cytomegalovirus status with high specificity and sensitivity. Three CMV-associated chains proved CMV antigen-specific in vitro.

There were likely unrecorded immune exposures, though donors were nominally healthy when sampled. As regards this clone: Its antigen is unknown.

Material: PBMCs. The gene calls are TRBV6-5 and TRBJ1-2; D is ambiguous. The source is a man aged 25 to 45 in good health and CMV-seropositive. The CDR3 loop reads CASKRVYGYTF. In DNA, the CDR3 is TGTGCCAGCAAGCGTGTGTATGGCTACACCTTC.